Listed below are T cell receptor beta chains from one sample, sequenced in a study of blood T cell repertoires in COVID-19. Sequencing used immunoSEQ multiplex PCR; TCRdb keeps in-frame clones, though not all of them. Among under 140,000 clones listed, 82% were seen once. Input material: peripheral blood. These TCRs come from an older woman with acute or convalescent COVID-19. CDR3s include the opening cysteine and the closing phenylalanine or tryptophan. The D gene is left open where the match is weak. The size field is filled for only some rows; it gives once, few, many or a size class.

>TRBV7-8|TRBJ1-6|-|-
TGTGCCAGCGACGAAAACGGGATCACTAATTCACCCCTCCACTTT
CASDENGITNSPLHF
>TRBV3-1/TRBV3-2|TRBJ1-1|-|once
TGTGCCAGCAGCTTAAACGGGGGGAACACTGAAGCTTTCTTT
CASSLNGGNTEAFF
>TRBV11-3|TRBJ2-5|TRBD1|-
TGTGCCAGCAGCCTCTCAGGGGGCCTGGAGACCCAGTACTTC
CASSLSGGLETQYF
>TRBV21-1|TRBJ1-6|-|-
TGTGCCACTCGGACAGGGAGGTCACCCCTCCACTTT
CATRTGRSPLHF
>TRBV5-1|TRBJ2-7|-|-
TGCGCCAGCAGCTTGGGAGAGCTCGAGCAGTACTTC
CASSLGELEQYF
>TRBV7-2|TRBJ1-1|-|-
TGTGCCAGCAGCCAGGCCAACCGGGGGGGTCTGAACACTGAAGCTTTCTTT
CASSQANRGGLNTEAFF
>TRBV28|TRBJ1-5|-|-
TGTGCCAGCAGTTTACCCCCCGGAGGGGATCAGCCCCAGCATTTT
CASSLPPGGDQPQHF
>TRBV4-3|TRBJ2-1|TRBD2|-
TGCGCCAGCAGACAGACTAGCGGGGGGGCCTATGAGCAGTTCTTC
CASRQTSGGAYEQFF
>TRBV19|TRBJ1-6|-|-
TGTGCCAGTAGTATAGGTCGGAGGAACCTTCATTCACCCCTCCACTTT
CASSIGRRNLHSPLHF
>TRBV7-9|TRBJ1-4|-|-
TGTGCCAGCAGCCCCCGGGCTGAGGGCGGAGAAAAACTGTTTTTT
CASSPRAEGGEKLFF
>TRBV12-1|TRBJ1-4|-|-
TGTGCCAGCAGCCGGGGGGCGCAGGATAATGAAAAACTGTTTTTT
CASSRGAQDNEKLFF
>TRBV9|TRBJ2-2|-|-
TGTGCCAGCAGGGACAGTTACACCGGGGAGCTGTTTTTT
CASRDSYTGELFF
>TRBV7-6|TRBJ2-3|-|once
TGTGCCAGCAGCTTACTAGGCCCAGGGGCAGATACGCAGTATTTT
CASSLLGPGADTQYF
>TRBV5-1|TRBJ2-5|-|-
TGCGCCAGCAGCTTGGAGCTAAGGAGTCAAGAGACCCAGTACTTC
CASSLELRSQETQYF
>TRBV7-9|TRBJ1-4|-|few
TGTGCCAGCAGCTTTCGGTTGGAAAAACTGTTTTTT
CASSFRLEKLFF
>TRBV5-1|TRBJ1-6|-|-
TGCGCCAGCAGTCCCAGGCCTACAGATCTCTATAATTCACCCCTCCACTTT
CASSPRPTDLYNSPLHF
>TRBV28|TRBJ2-2|-|-
TGTGCCAGCGGTAGTACAGGGACAAGCGTTTCCGGGGAGCTGTTTTTT
CASGSTGTSVSGELFF
>TRBV7-9|TRBJ2-3|-|-
TGTGCCAGCAGCCCCCTTTATAGGACTAGCACAGATACGCAGTATTTT
CASSPLYRTSTDTQYF
>TRBV11-1|TRBJ1-3|-|-
TGTGCCAGCAGCTTCCAGGTCGCTGGAAACACCATATATTTT
CASSFQVAGNTIYF
>TRBV6-5|TRBJ2-6|TRBD1|-
TGTGCCAGCAGGTTTACAGGGGCCGGGGCCAACGTCCTGACTTTC
CASRFTGAGANVLTF
>TRBV6-1|TRBJ2-7|TRBD1|-
TGTGCCAGCAGTGAAGCCTTAGTGGACAGGGGTGGAGAGCAGTACTTC
CASSEALVDRGGEQYF
>TRBV4-3|TRBJ1-1|-|-
TGCGCCAGCAGCCAAGTAGTGGGGGCCAACACTGAAGCTTTCTTT
CASSQVVGANTEAFF
>TRBV27|TRBJ1-2|-|-
TGTGCCAGCAGTTCCCACAGGGAACCCTATGGCTACACCTTC
CASSSHREPYGYTF
>TRBV5-4|TRBJ2-7|-|-
TGTGCCAGCAGCCACAGGGAAAATAGGGAGCAGTACTTC
CASSHRENREQYF
>TRBV9|TRBJ2-1|-|-
TGTGCCAGCAGCGTCTCTCCGCAGGGTGAGCAGTTCTTC
CASSVSPQGEQFF
>TRBV19|TRBJ2-7|TRBD2|-
TGTGCCAGTAGTGCCCTAATAGCGGGGGCGCACTACGAGCAGTACTTC
CASSALIAGAHYEQYF
>TRBV6-5|TRBJ2-7|TRBD1|-
TGTGCCAGCAGAACTACAGGGGACGAGCAGTACTTC
CASRTTGDEQYF
>TRBV4-3|TRBJ1-5|-|once
TGCGCCAGCAGCCTCGGCAATCAGCCCCAGCATTTT
CASSLGNQPQHF
>TRBV7-6|TRBJ2-3|-|-
TGTGCCAGCAGCTCCTTCTGGAGTAGCACAGATACGCAGTATTTT
CASSSFWSSTDTQYF
>TRBV7-6|TRBJ2-5|TRBD2|-
TGTGCCAGCAGCCGAACCCCACTAGCGGGGCAAGAGACCCAGTACTTC
CASSRTPLAGQETQYF
>TRBV4-1|TRBJ1-6|-|-
TGCGCCAGCAGCCAAGCCAGGGGCAACTATAATTCACCCCTCCACTTT
CASSQARGNYNSPLHF
>TRBV10-3|TRBJ1-5|-|-
TGTGCCATCAGCGCGACAGGACCCGTTAGCAATCAGCCCCAGCATTTT
CAISATGPVSNQPQHF
>TRBV11-2|TRBJ1-6|-|-
TGTGCCAGCAGCTTAGGGGGGGGTTCACCCCTCCACTTT
CASSLGGGSPLHF
>TRBV5-4|TRBJ1-1|TRBD1|-
TGTGCCAGCAGCCCTGGGACAGCCAACACTGAAGCTTTCTTT
CASSPGTANTEAFF
>TRBV10-3|TRBJ2-1|-|-
TGTGCCATCAGCCCGGGAGATTACAATGAGCAGTTCTTC
CAISPGDYNEQFF
>TRBV5-1|TRBJ2-3|TRBD1|-
TGCGCCAGCAGCTTGGCGGGGACAGGGGCAGATACGCAGTATTTT
CASSLAGTGADTQYF
>TRBV4-1|TRBJ1-5|TRBD1|-
TGCGCCAGCAGCCAATGGACAGGAGGCGATCAGCCCCAGCATTTT
CASSQWTGGDQPQHF
>TRBV9|TRBJ1-3|-|once
TGTGCCAGCAGCCCGTCTGGAAACACCATATATTTT
CASSPSGNTIYF
>TRBV6-5|TRBJ1-1|TRBD1|-
TGTGCCAGCACAGTGACAGGGGTGACTGAAGCTTTCTTT
CASTVTGVTEAFF
>TRBV19|TRBJ2-7|-|once
TGTGCCAGTAGTACCGGGACAATTGCCTACGAGCAGTACTTC
CASSTGTIAYEQYF
>TRBV4-1|TRBJ2-4|-|-
TGCGCCAGCAGCCAAGTTGGTAGCAATGGCATTCAGTACTTC
CASSQVGSNGIQYF
>TRBV18|TRBJ1-2|-|-
TGTGCCAGCTCACCACAGCCTCTTAACTATGGCTACACCTTC
CASSPQPLNYGYTF
>TRBV2|TRBJ2-7|TRBD1|-
TGTGCCAGCAGAGGGCCTGGGACAGGGACTTTCTACGAGCAGTACTTC
CASRGPGTGTFYEQYF
>TRBV6-5|TRBJ1-1|-|-
TGTGCCAGCAGAAGACAGTTGAACACTGAAGCTTTCTTT
CASRRQLNTEAFF
>TRBV9|TRBJ1-2|-|-
TGTGCCAGCAGCGGTGTGGGAGGGCGAGGATCGCACTATGGCTACACCTTC
CASSGVGGRGSHYGYTF
>TRBV6-4|TRBJ1-2|-|-
TGTGCCAGCACCACGTTCGGGTCCTATGGCTACACCTTC
CASTTFGSYGYTF
>TRBV14|TRBJ1-6|-|-
TGTGCCAGCAGCCTAACAGGGTTGAGCTCCTATAATTCACCCCTCCACTTT
CASSLTGLSSYNSPLHF
>TRBV5-6|TRBJ2-5|TRBD1|-
TGTGCCAGCAGCCAGACCGGGACAGAAGAGACCCAGTACTTC
CASSQTGTEETQYF
>TRBV4-1|TRBJ1-5|-|-
TGCGCCAGCAGCCAAGATAGCGAGTATAGCAATCAGCCCCAGCATTTT
CASSQDSEYSNQPQHF
>TRBV3-1/TRBV3-2|TRBJ1-3|-|-
TGTGCCAGCAGCCAAGATTCCAGTTCTGGAAACACCATATATTTT
CASSQDSSSGNTIYF
>TRBV11-2|TRBJ1-3|-|-
TGTGCCAGCAGCCGAACGGACAGTATCCTCTCTGGAAACACCATATATTTT
CASSRTDSILSGNTIYF
>TRBV12-2|TRBJ1-5|-|-
TGTGCAAGTCGCTTAGCCAAAGGACAGGGGGTTCAGCCCCAGCATTTT
CASRLAKGQGVQPQHF
>TRBV30|TRBJ1-2|-|few
TGTGCCTGGCTCGACTTAGAACCCTATGGCTACACCTTC
CAWLDLEPYGYTF
>TRBV5-5|TRBJ1-1|-|-
TGTGCCAGCAGCTCATCGACAGGAGAAGCTTTCTTT
CASSSSTGEAFF
>TRBV6-2/TRBV6-3|TRBJ1-1|-|-
TGTGCCAGCACTTACAGGACCCGGGGCACTGAAGCTTTCTTT
CASTYRTRGTEAFF
>TRBV12-5|TRBJ1-1|-|few
TGTGCTAGTGGTTTGAACATCGATGAAGCTTTCTTT
CASGLNIDEAFF
>TRBV25-1|TRBJ1-6|-|-
TGTGCCAGCACCGACAGGAAGGGATCACCCCTCCACTTT
CASTDRKGSPLHF
>TRBV21-1|TRBJ1-2|-|-
TGTGCCAGCAGTCCGACCTCTCACAGGGAGAATTGTGGCTACACCTTC
CASSPTSHRENCGYTF